The next 32 T cell receptor beta chains were all read from a single sample in a study of T-cell reconstitution after alpha-beta-depleted transplantation in children. Unique molecular identifiers were built into the TCRbeta library. TCRdb called the PCR reads again in MiXCR, with one record for every CDR3 protein. The profile shows about 130,000 distinct CDR3 sequences, roughly 9% of them singletons. This sample comprised PBMCs, mostly from graft donor cells, obtained 180 days after TCRalphabeta/CD19-depleted stem cell transplant. These receptors originate from a girl younger than two who had a stem cell transplant for combined immunodeficiency, so the T cells may come from the graft donor.

This clonotype was seen a handful of times. V is TRBV7-2 and J is TRBJ2-5; 8 nucleotides match TRBD2. With V trimmed by 5 bases and J by 5 bases, 16 bases remained unmatched. CDR3 size: 17 residues. Per germline, CDR1 SGHTA and CDR2 FQGNSA. As DNA, the CDR3 is TGTGCCAGCAGCCCGGGGAGACTAGCGCTAAAGGGGGAGACCCAGTACTTC. Protein product: CASSPGRLALKGETQYF. The full variable domain, rest sourced from reference TRBV7-2 and TRBJ2-5, is GAGVSQSPSNKVTEKGKDVELRCDPISGHTALYWYRQSLGQGLEFLIYFQGNSAPDKSGLPSDRFSAERTGGSVSTLTIQRTQQEDSAVYLCASSPGRLALKGETQYFGPGTRLLVL.

This clonotype was counted between two and nine times. The chain recombines TRBV20-1 with TRBJ2-5, with 7 bases that match TRBD2. V gave up 3 bases and J gave up 1 base; unmatched junction bases: 5. This CDR3 has 14 residues. Germline CDR1 DFQATT, CDR2 SNEGSKA (reference sequence). The CDR3 DNA reads TGCAGTGCTAGTCGGCCTAGCGGCCAAGAGACCCAGTACTTC. Protein: CSASRPSGQETQYF.

This clonotype was detected a few times. The chain has TRBV7-9 and TRBJ2-3; D remains ambiguous. The CDR3 is 15 amino acids. V lost 5 bases, J lost 0 bases, and 12 bases lay in between. CDR1 and CDR2 (germline): SEHNR, FQNEAQ (reference sequence). The CDR3 protein is CASSPRTSSTDTQYF. DNA for the CDR3: TGTGCCAGCAGCCCCCGGACCTCTAGCACAGATACGCAGTATTTT.

The chain recombines TRBV10-3 with TRBJ2-2; D is unresolved. Germline V gene lookup returns CDR1 ENHRY and CDR2 SYGVKD. V was shortened by 7 bases and J by 6 bases, with 9 bases between the two germline ends. The CDR3 consists of 12 residues. CDR3: CAITDSAGELFF. For the CDR3, the DNA is TGTGCCATCACCGACTCCGCCGGGGAGCTGTTTTTT.

J is TRBJ2-7 and V is TRBV12-3 or TRBV12-4, with D hard to call. The length of the CDR3 is 12 residues. Trimming shortened V by 6 bases and J by 8 bases, and 14 bases separated the two germline ends. The CDR3 loop reads CASRSGPLQQYF. CDR3 sequence (DNA): TGTGCCAGCAGATCTGGACCCCTCCAGCAGTACTTC.

This chain joins TRBV27 and TRBJ2-3; tentative D call: TRBD1 (5 bases). V lost 5 bases, J lost 3 bases, and 12 bases lay in between. This CDR3 has 14 residues. Germline V gene sequence: CDR1 MNHEY, CDR2 SMNVEV (reference sequence). CDR3 protein: CASSPPTATDTQYF. CDR3 DNA sequence: TGTGCCAGCAGTCCGCCGACAGCGACAGATACGCAGTATTTT.

In its sample, this clonotype was seen a few times. The V call is TRBV20-1, the J call TRBJ2-7; maybe TRBD1 (5 bases). Germline V gene lookup returns CDR1 DFQATT and CDR2 SNEGSKA (reference sequence). Trimming took 6 bases from V and 5 from J, leaving 8 bases between them. The CDR3 extends over 10 amino acids. CDR3 amino acids: CSALGDEQYF. CDR3 bases: TGCAGTGCCCTAGGGGACGAGCAGTACTTC.

This CDR3 is CASSPYAGGHEQYF. Written as DNA, the CDR3 is TGCGCCAGCAGCCCCTACGCGGGGGGCCACGAGCAGTACTTC. The V gene is TRBV5-1, the J gene TRBJ2-7; 8 nucleotides align to TRBD2. The J segment lost 5 bases and the V segment lost 4 bases, leaving 8 bases of the junction unmatched. CDR1 is SGHRS, CDR2 YFSETQ, per germline. This CDR3 region has 14 residues.

Only a few counts were recorded for this clonotype. The V and J genes are TRBV20-1 and TRBJ2-1; 7 bases line up with TRBD1. The V and J ends lost 4 bases and 1 base, in that order; junction bases with no gene match: 4. CDR1 is DFQATT and CDR2 is SNEGSKA in the germline V gene (reference sequence). This CDR3 contains 14 residues. The CDR3 loop is CSAMQGDSYNEQFF. CDR3 nucleotide sequence: TGCAGTGCTATGCAGGGGGATTCCTACAATGAGCAGTTCTTC.

This clonotype was picked up a small number of times. The chain carries TRBV24-1 and TRBJ2-2, with 8 bases aligning to TRBD2. V dropped 7 bases and J dropped 6; count of bases not matched to a gene: 6. The CDR3 sequence is 14 residues long. Looked up from germline, CDR1 is KGHDR and CDR2 is SFDVKD. The CDR3 DNA is TGTGCCACCAGCAGCGGGAGAGGGGCCGGGGAGCTGTTTTTT. Its protein is CATSSGRGAGELFF.

J is TRBJ1-1 and V is TRBV12-3 or TRBV12-4; no clear D. V was trimmed by 3 bases and J by 1 base, leaving 9 bases between them. CDR3 size: 14 residues. CDR3 residues: CASSLFLQNTEAFF. The CDR3 bases are TGTGCCAGCAGTTTGTTTCTACAGAACACTGAAGCTTTCTTT.

The chain combines TRBV20-1 with TRBJ2-3; 8 nucleotides agree with TRBD2. V lost 2 bases and J lost 0; bases outside the gene matches: 16. CDR1 is DFQATT, CDR2 SNEGSKA, per germline (reference sequence). The CDR3 has 19 residues. The CDR3 nucleotides are TGCAGTGCTAGATTGGGCGGGGGGCGCGCCCTCCCTAGCACAGATACGCAGTATTTT. Amino acid sequence: CSARLGGGRALPSTDTQYF.

This clonotype was seen many times. The rearrangement links TRBV18 to TRBJ2-7; possible D gene TRBD1, 6 bases. Looked up from germline, CDR1 is KGHSH and CDR2 is LQKENI. Trimming stripped 3 bases from V and 3 bases from J, with 12 bases between. The CDR3 sequence is 14 residues long. CDR3 protein: CASSPWDTLYEQYF. Written as DNA, the CDR3 is TGTGCCAGCTCACCCTGGGACACACTCTACGAGCAGTACTTC.

V and J are TRBV20-1 and TRBJ2-4; TRBD1 is a possible D gene (6 bases). CDR1 and CDR2 (germline): DFQATT, SNEGSKA (reference sequence). V lost 6 bases and J lost 5, with 17 bases in between. The CDR3 spans 14 residues. CDR3 sequence: CSAPRTGQQNIQYF. CDR3 nucleotides: TGCAGTGCCCCCCGCACAGGGCAGCAAAACATTCAGTACTTC.

This clonotype has a handful of counts. The rearrangement joins TRBV11-2 to TRBJ2-3, with 7 bases identical to TRBD2. The CDR3 loop spans 14 amino acids. CDR1 is SGHAT and CDR2 is FQNNGV in the germline V gene. With V trimmed by 0 bases and J by 10 bases, 7 bases remained unmatched. This chain's CDR3 is CASSLERAGVPQYF. The DNA of the CDR3 is TGTGCCAGCAGCTTAGAGCGGGCGGGGGTTCCGCAGTATTTT.

The sample holds a few counts of this clonotype. The CDR3 nucleotides are TGTGCCAGCAGGGAAACAGGGACCACAGATACGCAGTATTTT. Its translation is CASRETGTTDTQYF. The rearrangement joins TRBV12-3 or TRBV12-4 to TRBJ2-3; D may be TRBD1 (6 bases). CDR3 length: 14 amino acids. Trimming shortened V by 6 bases and J by 2 bases, and 12 bases separated the two germline ends.

V usage is TRBV5-8 and J usage is TRBJ1-5; D gene ambiguous. V lost 1 base, J lost 1 base, and 9 bases lay in between. Per the germline V gene, CDR1 is SGHTS and CDR2 is YDEGEE. The CDR3 has 15 residues. The CDR3 reads CASSLRGRSNQPQHF. The DNA for the CDR3 is TGTGCCAGCAGCTTGAGAGGGAGAAGCAATCAGCCCCAGCATTTT.

This clonotype was seen more than once but under ten times. The V and J genes are TRBV11-3 and TRBJ2-7, with 8 bases identical to TRBD1. J gave up 4 bases and V 1 base, and 6 bases lay outside the gene matches. This CDR3 region has 15 residues. The germline V gene encodes CDR1 SGHNT and CDR2 YENEEA. CDR3 region: CASSLGTGYGYEQYF. The CDR3 DNA follows: TGTGCCAGCAGCTTAGGGACAGGGTATGGGTACGAGCAGTACTTC.

The rearrangement uses TRBV28 and TRBJ1-6; weak D call: TRBD1 (6 bases). Germline-derived CDR1 and CDR2 are MDHEN and SYDVKM. The CDR3 loop spans 17 amino acids. The V and J ends lost 4 bases and 2 bases respectively, with 15 bases between them. In nucleotides, the CDR3 is TGTGCCAGCAGTTCTAACAGGGTTTACACCTATAATTCACCCCTCCACTTT. The encoded protein is CASSSNRVYTYNSPLHF.

The rearrangement uses TRBV28 and TRBJ1-3; D possibly corresponds to TRBD1 (5 bases). Trimming took 3 bases from V and 4 from J, leaving 10 bases between them. Germline CDR1 and CDR2: MDHEN and SYDVKM. There are 14 residues in the CDR3. The CDR3: CASSFAGPGNTIYF. In DNA form, the CDR3 reads TGTGCCAGCAGTTTCGCAGGGCCAGGAAACACCATATATTTT.

This clonotype was detected a few times. V gene TRBV7-2 combines with J gene TRBJ2-7, with TRBD1 matching 9 bases. V dropped 4 bases and J dropped 6; count of bases not matched to a gene: 16. In germline, CDR1 is SGHTA, CDR2 FQGNSA. The CDR3 extends over 17 amino acids. CDR3: CASSSRQTGTGTSEQYF. For the CDR3, the DNA is TGTGCCAGCAGCTCCCGTCAGACCGGGACAGGGACATCCGAGCAGTACTTC.

This clonotype was observed at least ten times. The chain joins TRBV27 to TRBJ2-1; 7 positions agree with TRBD2. The germline gives CDR1 MNHEY, CDR2 SMNVEV (reference sequence). V lost 3 bases to trimming and J lost 4 bases; unmatched junction nucleotides: 6. The CDR3 extends over 15 amino acids. The CDR3 DNA follows: TGTGCCAGCAGTTTCTTGACTAGCTCTTACAATGAGCAGTTCTTC. This gives the protein CASSFLTSSYNEQFF.

The chain employs TRBV7-2 and TRBJ2-1; no reliable D call. This CDR3 has 16 residues. Germline V lookup: CDR1 SGHTA, CDR2 FQGNSA. V was pared by 1 base and J by 3 bases, with 13 bases between. Here the CDR3 reads CASSLVRRLLYNEQFF. In DNA, the CDR3 is TGTGCCAGCAGCTTAGTTAGGCGGCTCCTCTACAATGAGCAGTTCTTC. Full variable domain (outside the CDR3, taken from reference TRBV7-2 and TRBJ2-1): GAGVSQSPSNKVTEKGKDVELRCDPISGHTALYWYRQSLGQGLEFLIYFQGNSAPDKSGLPSDRFSAERTGGSVSTLTIQRTQQEDSAVYLCASSLVRRLLYNEQFFGPGTRLTVL.

This clonotype was seen at least ten times. The chain links TRBV2 to TRBJ2-3; weak D call: TRBD2 (6 bases). V lost 4 bases, J lost 7 bases, and 18 bases lay in between. This CDR3 has 15 amino acids. CDR1 is SNHLY and CDR2 is FYNNEI in the germline V gene. The CDR3 DNA reads TGTGCCAGCAGTGGGGGACTTCAACCCTTCAATACGCAGTATTTT. Translating gives CASSGGLQPFNTQYF.

V and J are TRBV24-1 and TRBJ2-1; D is undetermined. V dropped 3 bases and J dropped 5 bases, with 10 bases sitting between them. Looked up from germline, CDR1 is KGHDR and CDR2 is SFDVKD. This CDR3 has 14 amino acids. The CDR3 nucleotides read TGTGCCACCAGTGATGCGACTTTTAACAATGAGCAGTTCTTC. Translating it yields CATSDATFNNEQFF.

Only a few counts were recorded for this clonotype. The V call is TRBV9, the J call TRBJ2-5; maybe TRBD2 (6 bases). CDR1 is SGDLS and CDR2 is YYNGEE in the germline V gene. The CDR3 is made up of 17 amino acids. V gave up 3 bases and J gave up 5 bases, with 23 bases separating them. DNA of the CDR3: TGTGCCAGCAGCGGAGGGGAGGCGACCGCGGACGTGGAGACCCAGTACTTC. It codes for CASSGGEATADVETQYF.

This chain joins TRBV30 and TRBJ2-1; D is unclear. The germline gives CDR1 GTSNPN, CDR2 SVGIG (reference sequence). V was trimmed by 0 bases and J by 0 bases, leaving 9 bases between them. This CDR3 spans 15 amino acids. CDR3 sequence reads: CAWSVLLFSYNEQFF. The DNA for the CDR3 is TGTGCCTGGAGTGTACTCCTTTTCTCCTACAATGAGCAGTTCTTC.

This clonotype appeared many times. The chain has TRBV20-1 and TRBJ2-7, with 11 bases identical to TRBD2. This CDR3 has 15 residues. The V and J ends lost 7 bases and 0 bases, in that order; junction bases with no gene match: 8. Germline CDR1 is DFQATT and CDR2 is SNEGSKA (reference sequence). CDR3 in amino acids: CSGSGGAYTSYEQYF. As DNA, the CDR3 is TGCAGTGGTAGCGGGGGGGCCTATACCTCCTACGAGCAGTACTTC.

The rearrangement uses TRBV27 and TRBJ2-3, with 10 bases identical to TRBD1. Trimming at V came to 3 bases and at J to 2 bases, leaving 5 bases not matched to a gene. Germline CDR1 and CDR2: MNHEY and SMNVEV (reference sequence). The CDR3 has 16 residues. Here the CDR3 DNA reads TGTGCCAGCAGTTTGGGACAGGGGACCTACACAGATACGCAGTATTTT. Amino acids: CASSLGQGTYTDTQYF.

This clonotype has a handful of counts. The V and J genes are TRBV7-2 and TRBJ2-1, with 10 bases identical to TRBD2. The CDR3 contains 16 residues. J gave up 4 bases and V 0 bases, and 3 bases lay outside the gene matches. Germline CDR1 and CDR2: SGHTA and FQGNSA. The CDR3 bases are TGTGCCAGCAGCTTAGCATTAGCGGGGGGTTACAATGAGCAGTTCTTC. Encoded protein: CASSLALAGGYNEQFF.

This clonotype was seen at least ten times. The chain employs TRBV12-3 or TRBV12-4 and TRBJ1-1; maybe TRBD1 (5 bases). The CDR3 is 12 amino acids. The V end lost 2 bases, the J end lost 5 bases, and 6 bases lay between the germline ends. Here the CDR3 reads CASSLWGTEAFF. For the CDR3, the DNA is TGTGCCAGCAGTTTATGGGGGACTGAAGCTTTCTTT.

The chain employs TRBV12-3 or TRBV12-4 and TRBJ1-1, with 11 bases lining up with TRBD1. The CDR3 runs 16 residues. J gave up 6 bases and V 6 bases, and 12 bases lay outside the gene matches. The DNA for the CDR3 is TGTGCCAGCAGCCGCGGGACAGGGGGAGCGAATTCTGAAGCTTTCTTT. This translates into CASSRGTGGANSEAFF.